The source of this T cell receptor beta chain is a study of CD8 T cells in ankylosing spondylitis. Points from the study as a whole: With a CD8+ phenotype, disease-linked clones were relatively rare in peripheral blood. One TCR beta motif, made up of several highly homologous variants, appeared characteristic of ankylosing spondylitis blood. There were earlier reports of some motif variants in reactive arthritis synovial fluid and blood. Reportedly, matched ankylosing spondylitis synovial fluid was significantly enriched for disease-linked clones.

Comments on this clonotype: Its antigen remains unknown.

A quantitative 5'-RACE method, one with molecular barcodes, was used to make TCR beta libraries. One entry per CDR3 protein results from TCRdb running MiXCR on the 5' RACE reads. The data hold 670,000 or so distinct CDR3 sequences, with under 20% observed a single time. J lost 8 bases, V lost 6 bases, and 7 bases had no gene match. Germline V gene data show CDR1 as MNHEY and CDR2 as SMNVEV (reference sequence). CDR3 length: 15 amino acids. This chain connects TRBV27 to TRBJ2-1, with 13 positions matching TRBD2. The receptor was isolated from a male donor with ankylosing spondylitis. The source material was blood, either unsorted or a sorted T cell fraction (not recorded which). The CDR3 bases are TGTGCCAGCAGCCTCGGGACTAGCGGGATAGATGAGCAGTTCTTC. It translates to CASSLGTSGIDEQFF.